A selection of T cell receptor beta chains follows, all from one sample in a study of cytomegalovirus exposure and HLA in healthy donors. Assay used: immunoSEQ multiplex PCR; TCRdb lists only in-frame clones, some missing. The sample records approximately 110,000 clones, 70% being singletons. The sample comprised PBMCs. The receptor source for this set is a man aged 35-49 years in good health and CMV-seropositive. The CDR3 runs from the conserved cysteine through the conserved F or W. Each record gives: clone size, J gene, V gene, D gene, CDR3 protein, CDR3 DNA. D genes are given only for firm matches. A row's size may be missing; if present it is once, few, many or a size class.

NA	TRBJ2-1	TRBV6-5	TRBD1	CASSYVSRQGWDEQFF	TGTGCCAGCAGTTACGTATCCCGACAGGGGTGGGATGAGCAGTTCTTC
NA	TRBJ2-1	TRBV4-3	TRBD2	CASSHREGNEQFF	TGCGCCAGCAGCCACAGGGAGGGCAATGAGCAGTTCTTC
NA	TRBJ1-5	TRBV19	NA	CASSIQISNQPQHF	TGTGCCAGTAGTATACAGATTAGCAATCAGCCCCAGCATTTT
NA	TRBJ2-5	TRBV5-8	NA	CASSSQETQYF	TGTGCCAGCAGCTCGCAAGAGACCCAGTACTTC
NA	TRBJ2-1	TRBV9	TRBD2	CASSPRLAVSSYNEQFF	TGTGCCAGCAGCCCGCGACTAGCCGTTAGCTCCTACAATGAGCAGTTCTTC
NA	TRBJ2-2	TRBV10-3	TRBD2	CAISTGTSGTGELFF	TGTGCCATCAGTACCGGGACTAGCGGTACCGGGGAGCTGTTTTTT
NA	TRBJ2-5	TRBV5-7	NA	CASSATSRETQYF	TGTGCCAGCAGCGCCACTAGTAGGGAGACCCAGTACTTC
NA	TRBJ2-3	TRBV7-7	TRBD1	CASSRRQGADTQYF	TGTGCCAGCAGCCGTCGACAGGGCGCAGATACGCAGTATTTT
NA	TRBJ1-2	TRBV30	NA	CAWIRRVGDGYTF	TGTGCCTGGATTCGCAGGGTGGGCGATGGCTACACCTTC
NA	TRBJ2-5	TRBV10-2	TRBD2	CASSGLAGESGTQYF	TGCGCCAGCAGCGGACTAGCGGGAGAGAGTGGGACCCAGTACTTC
NA	TRBJ2-1	TRBV4-3	NA	CASSPSANNNEQFF	TGCGCCAGCAGCCCAAGCGCTAACAACAATGAGCAGTTCTTC
NA	TRBJ1-1	TRBV4-1	NA	CASSQEAMNTEAFF	TGCGCCAGCAGCCAAGAAGCGATGAACACTGAAGCTTTCTTT
NA	TRBJ2-7	TRBV4-3	TRBD1	CASSQATGTTYEQYF	TGCGCCAGCAGCCAAGCGACAGGGACCACCTACGAGCAGTACTTC
NA	TRBJ1-1	TRBV28	TRBD1	CASSLQGANTEAFF	TGTGCCAGCAGTCTACAGGGGGCGAACACTGAAGCTTTCTTT
NA	TRBJ2-1	TRBV28	NA	CASSLDGGEQFF	TGTGCCAGCAGTTTAGACGGGGGTGAGCAGTTCTTC
NA	TRBJ2-1	TRBV19	TRBD2	CASTIGASGIDYNEQFF	TGTGCCAGTACCATCGGAGCTAGCGGGATAGACTACAATGAGCAGTTCTTC
NA	TRBJ2-2	TRBV23-1	TRBD2	CARPGREPGELFF	TGCGCCCGTCCCGGGCGGGAGCCCGGGGAGCTGTTTTTT
NA	TRBJ2-1	TRBV5-1	NA	CASSPPEVYNEQFF	TGCGCCAGCAGCCCCCCGGAGGTATACAATGAGCAGTTCTTC
NA	TRBJ1-1	TRBV28	TRBD1	CASYDRGRNTEAFF	TGTGCCAGCTACGACAGGGGGCGCAACACTGAAGCTTTCTTT
NA	TRBJ2-4	TRBV10-3	NA	CAIAMRAKNIQYF	TGTGCCATCGCCATGCGGGCCAAAAACATTCAGTACTTC
few	TRBJ1-5	TRBV6-1	NA	CATSVHYSNQPQHF	TGTGCCACGTCAGTACACTATAGCAATCAGCCCCAGCATTTT
NA	TRBJ2-2	TRBV21-1	NA	CASRDYGELFF	TGTGCCAGCAGGGACTACGGGGAGCTGTTTTTT
few	TRBJ2-1	TRBV5-1	NA	CASSLVSEQFF	TGCGCCAGCAGCTTGGTTTCAGAGCAGTTCTTC
NA	TRBJ2-3	TRBV4-1	TRBD2	CASSQRGLAAFRGDTQYF	TGCGCCAGCAGCCAACGTGGACTAGCGGCCTTCAGGGGGGATACGCAGTATTTT
NA	TRBJ2-5	TRBV7-3	NA	CASSPAGRQETQYF	TGTGCCAGCAGCCCCGCCGGCAGGCAAGAGACCCAGTACTTC
NA	TRBJ1-1	TRBV28	NA	CASTLKYRDTTEAFF	TGTGCCAGCACCTTAAAATACAGGGATACGACTGAAGCTTTCTTT
NA	TRBJ2-1	TRBV15	TRBD2	CATSRVAGVVYNEQFF	TGTGCCACCAGCAGAGTCGCGGGAGTGGTCTACAATGAGCAGTTCTTC
once	TRBJ2-3	TRBV7-2	NA	CASSLRDSTDTQYF	TGTGCCAGCAGCCTTCGGGACTCCACAGATACGCAGTATTTT
NA	TRBJ2-6	TRBV9	NA	CATGGSGANVLTF	TGTGCCACCGGGGGTTCTGGGGCCAACGTCCTGACTTTC
NA	TRBJ1-4	TRBV19	TRBD1	CASRRQGRNEKLFF	TGTGCCAGCCGCAGACAGGGTCGAAATGAAAAACTGTTTTTT
few	TRBJ1-1	TRBV7-8	NA	CASSLVGQVNTEAFF	TGTGCCAGCAGCTTAGTGGGTCAGGTTAACACTGAAGCTTTCTTT
once	TRBJ2-5	TRBV7-6	TRBD1	CASSFDQGQGQETQYF	TGTGCCAGCAGCTTCGACCAAGGACAGGGACAAGAGACCCAGTACTTC
NA	TRBJ2-1	TRBV27	TRBD2	CASSRKRELNEQFF	TGTGCCAGCAGTCGTAAGCGGGAGCTCAATGAGCAGTTCTTC
NA	TRBJ2-3	TRBV7-7	TRBD2	CASSLGAGEDTQYF	TGTGCTAGCAGCTTAGGAGCGGGAGAGGATACGCAGTATTTT
NA	TRBJ2-2	TRBV19	TRBD1	CASSRDRGRGGELFF	TGTGCCAGTAGCCGGGACAGGGGGCGAGGCGGGGAGCTGTTTTTT
once	TRBJ2-1	TRBV27	TRBD2	CASSGLGSYNEQFF	TGTGCCAGCAGTGGACTAGGCTCCTACAATGAGCAGTTCTTC
NA	TRBJ1-4	TRBV19	NA	CASNLRGTNEKLFF	TGTGCCAGTAATCTACGGGGAACTAATGAAAAACTGTTTTTT
few	TRBJ2-1	TRBV30	NA	CAWSPTSGSKDEQFF	TGTGCCTGGAGTCCGACATCGGGGAGTAAGGATGAGCAGTTCTTC
NA	TRBJ2-7	TRBV30	NA	CAWSYYRVSQKYF	TGTGCCTGGAGTTATTATCGGGTCAGTCAAAAGTACTTC
NA	TRBJ1-3	TRBV5-1	NA	CASSLISSGDSGNTIYF	TGCGCCAGCAGCTTGATATCCTCGGGGGACTCTGGAAACACCATATATTTT
NA	TRBJ2-3	TRBV6-1	NA	CASRNRVPDTQYF	TGTGCCAGCAGAAACAGGGTCCCAGATACGCAGTATTTT
NA	TRBJ2-1	TRBV5-6	TRBD2	CASSLLAAGSYNEQFF	TGTGCCAGCAGCTTACTAGCGGCGGGCTCCTACAATGAGCAGTTCTTC
few	TRBJ1-5	TRBV7-9	TRBD1	CASSSWTGSGNQPQHF	TGTGCCAGCAGCTCTTGGACAGGGTCAGGCAATCAGCCCCAGCATTTT
NA	TRBJ2-1	TRBV2	NA	CASTQRGGRELRRYNEQFF	TGTGCCAGCACCCAAAGGGGGGGGCGGGAACTACGAAGATACAATGAGCAGTTCTTC
NA	TRBJ1-2	TRBV4-3	TRBD1	CASSQDETGAYGYTF	TGCGCCAGCAGCCAAGATGAGACAGGGGCCTATGGCTACACCTTC
NA	TRBJ2-4	TRBV29-1	TRBD2	CSVVAGENIQYF	TGCAGCGTTGTAGCGGGAGAGAACATTCAGTACTTC
NA	TRBJ1-2	TRBV28	NA	CASSLSPQGGMNGYTF	TGTGCCAGCAGTTTATCGCCCCAGGGAGGGATGAATGGCTACACCTTC
NA	TRBJ1-2	TRBV7-8	TRBD1	CASSPRTGHYGYTF	TGTGCCAGCAGCCCCAGGACAGGGCACTATGGCTACACCTTC
NA	TRBJ1-1	TRBV18	NA	CASLIGDTEAFF	TGTGCCAGCTTGATAGGGGACACTGAAGCTTTCTTT
NA	TRBJ2-7	TRBV29-1	TRBD1	CSATGQGYEQYF	TGCAGCGCCACGGGACAGGGCTACGAGCAGTACTTC
NA	TRBJ1-4	TRBV6-5	NA	CASSYNWGGKNEKLFF	TGTGCCAGCAGTTACAATTGGGGCGGGAAGAATGAAAAACTGTTTTTT
NA	TRBJ1-1	TRBV6-5	NA	CASSYRGSMNTEAFF	TGTGCCAGCAGTTATAGGGGGTCCATGAACACTGAAGCTTTCTTT